This TCR beta chain was recorded in a study of T cells after yellow fever vaccination. This clonotype was picked up many times. V was pared by 2 bases and J by 2 bases, with 5 bases between. Germline CDR1 reads LGHNA; CDR2 reads YSLEER. The CDR3 contains 13 residues. From the 5' RACE reads, TCRdb called clonotypes with MiXCR, one entry per CDR3 protein. Of 300,000 to 400,000 distinct CDR3 sequences listed, roughly 9.4% are singletons. The source material was PBMCs, sampled on the day of the first yellow fever vaccination. This clonotype was obtained from a man in his late teens or twenties who received the YFV17D yellow fever vaccine. This sequence joins TRBV4-3 and TRBJ2-3, with D unclear. This chain's CDR3 is CASSQTTTDTQYF. CDR3 in DNA: TGCGCCAGCAGCCAAACCACCACAGATACGCAGTATTTT.